A single sample is the source of the 27 T cell receptor beta chains below, sequenced in a study of CD8+CD57+ T cells in acquired aplastic anemia (dated by TCRdb to 2016 to 2019). Expansion of CD8+CD57+ cells had been shown by flow cytometry in the patients chosen for sequencing. Sequenced using an Illumina HiSeq 2000. Profiling of TCR beta VDJ combinations and CDR3 sequences used genomic DNA as the template. TCRdb trimmed the raw reads at Q25, called clones with MiXCR and kept productive beta chains. When rows share a CDR3 protein, they turn into one entry using the most common DNA and genes. This sample lists 250,000 to 300,000 distinct CDR3 sequences; 56% were detected once. The ten largest make up 1% to 1.5% of the sample. Sequencing was performed on sorted CD4+, CD8+, or CD8+CD57+ T cells (not recorded which) from PBMCs. These receptors came from a human donor with aplastic anemia.

A few counts support this clonotype. The gene calls are TRBV6-1 and TRBJ1-6; the D gene is possibly TRBD1 (6 bases). CDR3 length: 17 amino acids. Germline-derived CDR1 and CDR2 are MNHNS and SASEGT. V shed 0 bases and J shed 0 bases, with 9 bases lying between them. As DNA, the CDR3 is TGTGCCAGCAGTGAAGCCAGGGGACACTCCTATAATTCACCCCTCCACTTT. It is translated as CASSEARGHSYNSPLHF.

In its sample, this clonotype was seen many times. The chain combines TRBV10-3 with TRBJ1-5, with D unclear. The CDR3 contains 14 residues. The V gene lost 5 bases and the J gene lost 1 base, with 9 bases spanning the gap. Germline values: CDR1 ENHRY, CDR2 SYGVKD. The CDR3 is CAISTDGSNQPQHF. DNA of the CDR3: TGTGCCATCAGTACCGACGGGAGCAATCAGCCCCAGCATTTT.

Notes on this clonotype: A much larger clone differs by one base, so this may be a read error. Likely a read error: the CDR3 ends without its conserved phenylalanine or tryptophan. This chain links TRBV3-1 with TRBJ1-1; possibly TRBD1 for D (5 bases). Germline lookup yields CDR1 LGHDT and CDR2 YNNKEL (reference sequence). Trimming cost V 2 bases and J 11 bases, with 9 bases left between them. The CDR3 runs 11 residues. DNA of the CDR3: TGTGCCAGCAGCCAACAAGGGGAGGCTTTCTGT. It yields the protein CASSQQGEAFC.

This clonotype was seen once. V is TRBV7-9 and J is TRBJ1-1; possibly TRBD1 for D (5 bases). The CDR3 has 14 residues. Germline V gene sequence: CDR1 SEHNR, CDR2 FQNEAQ (reference sequence). The V end was cut by 2 bases, the J end by 4 bases, with 11 bases between. The CDR3 DNA is TGTGCCAGCAGCTTAAATTGGGGGAGCACTGAAGCTTTCTTT. Translated, it gives CASSLNWGSTEAFF.

The V gene is TRBV20-1, the J gene TRBJ2-1; 8 positions agree with TRBD1. Looked up from germline, CDR1 is DFQATT and CDR2 is SNEGSKA (reference sequence). The CDR3 extends over 13 amino acids. Trimming took 6 bases from V and 8 from J; bases not matched to a gene: 9. The CDR3 sequence is CSALRDRRDEQFF. CDR3 nucleotide sequence: TGCAGTGCGCTAAGGGACAGGCGCGATGAGCAGTTCTTC.

The sample holds a few counts of this clonotype. The chain combines TRBV2 with TRBJ1-6; D gene uncertain. CDR3 length equals 12 residues. Germline V gene sequence: CDR1 SNHLY, CDR2 FYNNEI. The CDR3 loop is CACQVFNSPLHF. The CDR3 bases are TGTGCATGTCAGGTCTTTAATTCACCCCTCCACTTT.

V gene TRBV20-1 combines with J gene TRBJ1-1, with D maybe TRBD1 (6 bases). CDR1 and CDR2 from the germline V gene are DFQATT and SNEGSKA (reference sequence). The CDR3 contains 16 residues. V was clipped by 3 bases and J by 0 bases, with 17 bases between them. The CDR3 loop is CSASNNVQGLNTEAFF. Here the CDR3 DNA reads TGCAGTGCTAGCAATAATGTACAGGGCCTGAACACTGAAGCTTTCTTT.

The chain has TRBV29-1 and TRBJ2-1; D is ambiguous. Trimming pared 0 bases from V and 1 base from J, leaving 10 bases between. This CDR3 is 15 amino acids long. Germline CDR1 and CDR2: SQVTM and ANQGSEA. CDR3 DNA sequence: TGCAGCGTTGAAGATAAGGACGGATCCTACAATGAGCAGTTCTTC. Protein product: CSVEDKDGSYNEQFF.

This chain links TRBV2 with TRBJ1-6, with 7 bases matching TRBD1. The CDR3 is made up of 14 amino acids. Germline CDR1 is SNHLY and CDR2 is FYNNEI. With V trimmed by 6 bases and J by 9 bases, 8 bases remained unmatched. Written as DNA, the CDR3 is TGTGCCAGCAGGGTTGAGGGGGCGAGTTCACCCCTCCACTTT. This translates into CASRVEGASSPLHF. Looking up the rest from reference TRBV2 and TRBJ1-6 gives the full variable domain: EPEVTQTPSHQVTQMGQEVILRCVPISNHLYFYWYRQILGQKVEFLVSFYNNEISEKSEIFDDQFSVERPDGSNFTLKIRSTKLEDSAMYFCASRVEGASSPLHFGNGTRLTVT.

This clonotype was recorded only once. The rearrangement links TRBV7-9 to TRBJ2-5; 9 bases match TRBD2. The germline CDR1 and CDR2 sequences are SEHNR and FQNEAQ (reference sequence). This CDR3 contains 16 residues. J lost 0 bases, V lost 6 bases, and 8 bases had no gene match. The CDR3 loop reads CASSLQRGDYQETQYF. The CDR3 region has the DNA TGTGCCAGCAGTCTCCAGCGGGGGGACTACCAAGAGACCCAGTACTTC.

The V call is TRBV20-1, the J call TRBJ2-7; no reliable D call. The CDR3 loop spans 13 amino acids. Trimming stripped 1 base from V and 6 bases from J, with 13 bases between. CDR1 and CDR2 (germline): DFQATT, SNEGSKA (reference sequence). CDR3 amino acids: CSARASSWGEQYF. The CDR3 region has the DNA TGCAGTGCTAGAGCGTCCTCATGGGGCGAGCAGTACTTC.

The chain has TRBV24-1 and TRBJ2-2, with 11 bases lining up with TRBD1. V shed 4 bases and J 6 bases; nucleotides not matched to a gene: 6. The CDR3 length is 16 residues. CDR1 is KGHDR, CDR2 SFDVKD, per germline. The CDR3 DNA is TGTGCCACCAGTGACCCAGGACAGGGGGCATCCGGGGAGCTGTTTTTT. Encoded protein: CATSDPGQGASGELFF.

CDR3 sequence reads: CAIFLCANYGYTF. The CDR3 nucleotides read TGTGCCATATTCTTATGTGCTAACTATGGCTACACCTTC. V usage is TRBV11-2 and J usage is TRBJ1-2; D remains ambiguous. The CDR3 has 13 residues. Germline V CDR1 and CDR2: SGHAT, FQNNGV. Between the trimmed V and J ends, which lost 10 bases and 0 bases, there was a span of 12 bases.

This clonotype was seen ten or more times. This chain connects TRBV6-1 to TRBJ2-7; D gene uncertain. CDR3 length: 12 amino acids. V was shortened by 8 bases and J by 2 bases, with 10 bases between the two germline ends. Germline assignment: CDR1 MNHNS and CDR2 SASEGT. The CDR3 here is CASSRDAYEQYF. The CDR3, as DNA: TGTGCCAGCTCCCGTGATGCCTACGAGCAGTACTTC.

This clonotype has a handful of counts. This chain joins TRBV18 and TRBJ2-3; no definite D call. The CDR3 extends over 15 amino acids. Germline loops: CDR1 KGHSH, CDR2 LQKENI. V gave up 3 bases and J gave up 0 bases, with 10 bases separating them. CDR3 sequence: CASSPVSSSTDTQYF. CDR3 coding DNA: TGTGCCAGCTCACCGGTCAGCAGCAGCACAGATACGCAGTATTTT.

This clonotype was detected only a few times. The chain recombines TRBV20-1 with TRBJ2-3; 12 bases match TRBD2. V lost 5 bases to trimming and J lost 5 bases; unmatched junction nucleotides: 5. Germline assignment: CDR1 DFQATT and CDR2 SNEGSKA (reference sequence). The CDR3 has 14 amino acids. CDR3 nucleotide sequence: TGCAGTGCTTTACTAGCGGGAGGACGAGATACGCAGTATTTT. Translation gives CSALLAGGRDTQYF.

V is TRBV20-1 and J is TRBJ2-7; TRBD2 agrees at 14 bases. J was trimmed by 9 bases and V by 5 bases; bases with no gene match: 9. Looked up from germline, CDR1 is DFQATT and CDR2 is SNEGSKA (reference sequence). The CDR3 is made up of 14 amino acids. CDR3 in amino acids: CSASGTSGSSGQYF. The CDR3 DNA reads as TGCAGTGCTTCCGGGACTAGCGGGAGTAGTGGGCAGTACTTC.

This clonotype occurred a few times. The chain links TRBV20-1 to TRBJ2-5, with 7 nucleotides matching TRBD1. CDR1 is DFQATT, CDR2 SNEGSKA, per germline (reference sequence). V was clipped by 3 bases and J by 2 bases; unmatched bases: 6. This CDR3 has 14 residues. The CDR3 DNA reads as TGCAGTGCTAGGACGGGACAGTCTCAAGAGACCCAGTACTTC. Translation: CSARTGQSQETQYF.

This clonotype was observed many times. CDR3 nucleotide sequence: TGTGCCAGTAGGGGACGACAGGGATTAAGAGGAAACACCATATATTTT. Its translation is CASRGRQGLRGNTIYF. The genes are TRBV19 and TRBJ1-3; 7 nucleotides line up with TRBD1. V trimming: 6 bases; J trimming: 4 bases; junction bases outside the gene matches: 12. Germline V gene data show CDR1 as LNHDA and CDR2 as SQIVND (reference sequence). The CDR3 has 16 amino acids.

This sequence joins TRBV7-8 and TRBJ2-3; the D gene is possibly TRBD2 (6 bases). This CDR3 contains 14 residues. Between the trimmed V and J ends, which lost 5 bases and 2 bases, there was a span of 11 bases. Germline assignment: CDR1 SGHVS and CDR2 FQNEAQ. The CDR3 here is CASSRRGDTDTQYF. The CDR3 bases are TGTGCCAGCAGCCGGCGGGGAGACACAGATACGCAGTATTTT.

This sequence joins TRBV7-9 and TRBJ2-7; 9 bases agree with TRBD2. The germline V gene has CDR1 SEHNR and CDR2 FQNEAQ (reference sequence). Trimming cost V 5 bases and J 2 bases; bases outside gene matches: 13. The CDR3 covers 17 residues. The CDR3 coding sequence is TGTGCCAGCAGCCCGGGGCTAGCGGGGAATAAGGCCTACGAGCAGTACTTC. This sequence encodes CASSPGLAGNKAYEQYF.

The genes are TRBV30 and TRBJ2-1; perhaps TRBD2 as D (5 bases). V gave up 7 bases and J gave up 0 bases, with 16 bases separating them. The CDR3 is made up of 15 amino acids. Germline V gives CDR1 GTSNPN, CDR2 SVGIG (reference sequence). CDR3 nucleotide sequence: TGTGCCTCGTCGAGGGCGGAGAGCTCCTACAATGAGCAGTTCTTC. It encodes CASSRAESSYNEQFF.

This clonotype was found many times. The V and J genes are TRBV6-5 and TRBJ1-3; D is ambiguous. Deletions cut 2 bases from V and 4 bases from J, with 6 bases between. CDR3 length: 13 amino acids. CDR1 MNHEY and CDR2 SVGAGI come from the germline V gene. The CDR3 DNA reads as TGTGCCAGCAGTTACCGGGGAGGAAACACCATATATTTT. This translates into CASSYRGGNTIYF.

V usage is TRBV7-2 and J usage is TRBJ2-3, with 9 bases that match TRBD2. Trimming removed 5 bases from V and 6 bases from J; junction bases left unmatched: 9. CDR3 size: 15 residues. CDR1 and CDR2 (germline): SGHTA, FQGNSA. CDR3 protein: CASSPLSGGRDTQYF. The CDR3 DNA reads TGTGCCAGCAGCCCCTTAAGCGGGGGGCGTGATACGCAGTATTTT.

J is TRBJ2-7 and V is TRBV7-8; perhaps TRBD1 as D (6 bases). V lost 0 bases and J 4 bases, leaving 13 bases between the germline ends. From germline, CDR1 is SGHVS and CDR2 FQNEAQ. The CDR3 is 15 amino acids. CDR3: CASSLAPGQLYEQYF. Written as DNA, the CDR3 is TGTGCCAGCAGCTTAGCGCCTGGACAGCTTTACGAGCAGTACTTC.

This clonotype was counted a single time. The chain recombines TRBV28 with TRBJ1-4; 8 nucleotides agree with TRBD1. Germline-derived CDR1 and CDR2 are MDHEN and SYDVKM. Losses at the gene ends were 6 bases for V and 4 bases for J; bases not matched to a gene: 4. The CDR3 length is 14 residues. CDR3 in amino acids: CASSPGQGNEKLFF. The CDR3 nucleotides read TGTGCCAGCAGCCCAGGACAGGGTAATGAAAAACTGTTTTTT.

V and J are TRBV10-1 and TRBJ1-5; D uncertain. CDR3 length: 15 amino acids. The V end was cut by 4 bases, the J end by 3 bases, with 13 bases between. Germline V lookup: CDR1 WNHNN, CDR2 SYGVQD (reference sequence). The CDR3 here is CASSVGGGSNQPQHF. The DNA for the CDR3 is TGCGCCAGCAGTGTCGGCGGAGGCTCCAATCAGCCCCAGCATTTT.